The 29 T cell receptor beta chains listed next were all sequenced from one sample in a study of HIV-infected patients and healthy controls. TCRdb analysed the 5' RACE reads with MiXCR anew, one entry per CDR3 protein. There are roughly 18,000 distinct CDR3 sequences in the sample; less than 20% occur only once, and about 24% lies in the top ten. Sequencing was performed on CD8+ T cells from blood. These receptor sequences come from a human donor in good health.

The rearrangement links TRBV19 to TRBJ2-1; 7 nucleotides agree with TRBD1. V dropped 5 bases and J dropped 4; count of bases not matched to a gene: 11. The CDR3 contains 16 residues. Germline CDR1 and CDR2: LNHDA and SQIVND (reference sequence). Here the CDR3 DNA reads TGTGCCAGTAGTCATCTAACCGGGACAGCGTACAATGAGCAGTTCTTC. This gives the protein CASSHLTGTAYNEQFF.

This clonotype was seen many times. This chain uses TRBV19 with TRBJ1-5; TRBD1 matches 10 bases. This CDR3 comprises 15 residues. The V gene's germline CDR1 is LNHDA and CDR2 SQIVND (reference sequence). Trimming removed 7 bases from V and 4 bases from J; junction bases left unmatched: 7. CDR3 nucleotides: TGTGCCAGTACGACAGGGGGCGCGGGTAATCAGCCCCAGCATTTT. Protein sequence: CASTTGGAGNQPQHF.

J is TRBJ2-7 and V is TRBV7-9; no definite D call. CDR1 and CDR2 from the germline V gene are SEHNR and FQNEAQ (reference sequence). This CDR3 spans 12 amino acids. V was cut by 5 bases and J by 6 bases, with 11 bases left in between. The CDR3: CASSKHSVEQYF. The CDR3 DNA reads TGTGCCAGCAGCAAGCATTCGGTCGAGCAGTACTTC. The whole variable domain, filled in from reference TRBV7-9 and TRBJ2-7, reads DTGVSQNPRHKITKRGQNVTFRCDPISEHNRLYWYRQTLGQGPEFLTYFQNEAQLEKSRLLSDRFSAERPKGSFSTLEIQRTEQGDSAMYLCASSKHSVEQYFGPGTRLTVT.

In this sample, this clonotype turned up once. This chain links TRBV5-4 with TRBJ1-2, with D hard to call. CDR1 is SGHNT, CDR2 YYREEE, per germline (reference sequence). Trimming removed 0 bases from V and 4 bases from J, with 10 bases in between. This CDR3 comprises 14 residues. In DNA form, the CDR3 reads TGTGCCAGCAGCTTGGCCGAGTCGCTCTATGGCTACACCTTC. Translation: CASSLAESLYGYTF. Full variable domain (missing parts from reference TRBV5-4 and TRBJ1-2): ETGVTQSPTHLIKTRGQQVTLRCSSQSGHNTVSWYQQALGQGPQFIFQYYREEENGRGNFPPRFSGLQFPNYSSELNVNALELDDSALYLCASSLAESLYGYTFGSGTRLTVV.

This clonotype was seen a handful of times. The V gene is TRBV4-2, the J gene TRBJ2-1, with D hard to call. The CDR3 runs to 15 residues. Trimming took off 4 bases at V and 7 bases at J, with 17 bases between the two ends. Germline V gives CDR1 LGHNA, CDR2 YNFKEQ. In DNA, the CDR3 is TGTGCCAGCAGCCCCTTTCGGATGTCAGGAAATGAGCAGTTCTTC. It encodes CASSPFRMSGNEQFF.

This clonotype was counted only a few times. CDR3 loop: CASSLTSGGTNEQFF. DNA for the CDR3: TGTGCCAGCAGCCTCACTAGCGGGGGAACGAATGAGCAGTTCTTC. The chain couples TRBV11-2 to TRBJ2-1; 11 nucleotides match TRBD2. CDR1 SGHAT and CDR2 FQNNGV come from the germline V gene. This CDR3 has 15 residues. Unmatched junction bases numbered 7, after V lost 5 bases and J lost 7 bases. Variable domain in full (rest from reference TRBV11-2 and TRBJ2-1): EAGVAQSPRYKIIEKRQSVAFWCNPISGHATLYWYQQILGQGPKLLIQFQNNGVVDDSQLPKDRFSAERLKGVDSTLKIQPAKLEDSAVYLCASSLTSGGTNEQFFGPGTRLTVL.

V gene TRBV5-4 combines with J gene TRBJ2-3; either TRBD1 or TRBD2 may fit D (7 bases each). Germline V gene sequence: CDR1 SGHNT, CDR2 YYREEE (reference sequence). CDR3 length: 16 amino acids. The V gene lost 1 base and the J gene lost 2 bases, with 14 bases spanning the gap. CDR3 DNA sequence: TGTGCCAGCAGCTTGTGGGGGGGACAGAACACAGATACGCAGTATTTT. This translates into CASSLWGGQNTDTQYF.

This clonotype was recorded at least ten times. CDR3 amino acids: CASSPGDSSYEQYF. The CDR3 DNA reads as TGCGCCAGCAGCCCCGGGGACAGCTCCTACGAGCAGTACTTC. The rearrangement links TRBV4-3 to TRBJ2-7, with 7 bases matching TRBD1. The V and J ends lost 4 bases and 0 bases, in that order; junction bases with no gene match: 3. This CDR3 is 14 amino acids long. CDR1 and CDR2 (germline): LGHNA, YSLEER.

The chain has TRBV6-2 or TRBV6-3 and TRBJ2-5, with unresolved D. CDR3 length: 16 residues. Germline values: CDR1 MNHEY, CDR2 SVGEGT. V shed 0 bases and J shed 5 bases, with 16 bases lying between them. In DNA form, the CDR3 reads TGTGCCAGCAGTTACTCTAGGCTAGACCCCCCCGAGACCCAGTACTTC. This gives the protein CASSYSRLDPPETQYF.

J is TRBJ2-1 and V is TRBV7-3; TRBD1 or TRBD2 may be the D gene (6 bases each). This CDR3 region has 18 residues. Trimming removed 5 bases at V and 4 bases at J, with 24 bases between. Germline loops: CDR1 SGHTA, CDR2 FQGTGA. The CDR3 coding sequence is TGTGCCAGCAGCCTAGGGGTGTCAGGGGACTTCCTTTACAATGAGCAGTTCTTC. This sequence encodes CASSLGVSGDFLYNEQFF.

At least ten counts were recorded for this clonotype. The chain combines TRBV5-4 with TRBJ2-7; 10 positions agree with TRBD2. Germline V gene data show CDR1 as SGHNT and CDR2 as YYREEE (reference sequence). This CDR3 is 17 amino acids long. V was pared by 4 bases and J by 2 bases, with 12 bases of the junction left unmatched. The CDR3: CASSRPPRTSGTYEQYF. CDR3 DNA: TGTGCCAGCAGCCGACCCCCCCGGACTAGCGGAACCTACGAGCAGTACTTC.

The chain uses TRBV7-9 and TRBJ2-4; D may be TRBD1 (6 bases). The germline gives CDR1 SEHNR, CDR2 FQNEAQ (reference sequence). The CDR3 sequence is 16 residues long. The V end lost 6 bases, the J end lost 0 bases, and 15 bases lay between the germline ends. CDR3 nucleotide sequence: TGTGCCAGCAGGGATACAGGGAAAGGAGCCAAAAACATTCAGTACTTC. Its protein is CASRDTGKGAKNIQYF.

This clonotype was seen at least ten times. The chain is built from TRBV7-3 and TRBJ2-2; D might be TRBD1 (6 bases). Trimming took 4 bases from V and 1 from J, leaving 7 bases between them. CDR1 and CDR2 from the germline V gene are SGHTA and FQGTGA. This CDR3 contains 14 residues. CDR3 protein: CASSSGQNTGELFF. In DNA, the CDR3 is TGTGCCAGCAGCTCGGGACAGAACACCGGGGAGCTGTTTTTT.

This clonotype was counted ten times or more. V usage is TRBV6-1 and J usage is TRBJ1-1, with TRBD1 matching 7 bases. Trimming removed 6 bases from V and 6 bases from J; junction bases left unmatched: 13. Germline lookup yields CDR1 MNHNS and CDR2 SASEGT. This CDR3 comprises 15 residues. The DNA for the CDR3 is TGTGCCAGCAGCTCATCAGGGGGTACTTTCTCTGAAGCTTTCTTT. This gives the protein CASSSSGGTFSEAFF.

Many counts were recorded for this clonotype. This rearrangement joins TRBV11-2 to TRBJ1-2; 9 bases align to TRBD1. The CDR3 totals 15 residues. After removal of 1 base from V and 5 bases from J, the junction contained 5 bases not matched to a gene. Germline CDR1 reads SGHAT; CDR2 reads FQNNGV. The CDR3 region is CASSLASGTGYGYTF. CDR3 sequence (DNA): TGTGCCAGCAGCTTAGCATCCGGGACAGGGTATGGCTACACCTTC. Supplemented by reference TRBV11-2 and TRBJ1-2, the full variable domain reads EAGVAQSPRYKIIEKRQSVAFWCNPISGHATLYWYQQILGQGPKLLIQFQNNGVVDDSQLPKDRFSAERLKGVDSTLKIQPAKLEDSAVYLCASSLASGTGYGYTFGSGTRLTVV.

The table lists this clonotype with many counts. V and J are TRBV7-2 and TRBJ2-3, with TRBD2 as a possible D gene (6 bases). V was cut by 5 bases and J by 2 bases, with 14 bases left in between. This CDR3 spans 15 amino acids. The V gene's germline CDR1 is SGHTA and CDR2 FQGNSA. In DNA, the CDR3 is TGTGCCAGCAGCCTCGGGTGGGGGGTCACAGATACGCAGTATTTT. Residues: CASSLGWGVTDTQYF. The complete variable domain, with remaining parts taken from reference TRBV7-2 and TRBJ2-3, reads GAGVSQSPSNKVTEKGKDVELRCDPISGHTALYWYRQSLGQGLEFLIYFQGNSAPDKSGLPSDRFSAERTGGSVSTLTIQRTQQEDSAVYLCASSLGWGVTDTQYFGPGTRLTVL.

The chain has TRBV6-2 or TRBV6-3 and TRBJ2-1, with D possibly TRBD1 on 5 matching bases. The CDR3 covers 13 residues. V was shortened by 5 bases and J by 4 bases, with 9 bases between the two germline ends. Germline V gene data show CDR1 as MNHEY and CDR2 as SVGEGT. The CDR3: CASSATEYNEQFF. CDR3 nucleotide sequence: TGTGCCAGCAGTGCGACAGAGTACAATGAGCAGTTCTTC.

This clonotype was picked up many times. The V gene is TRBV28, the J gene TRBJ1-2; maybe TRBD1 (5 bases). V lost 5 bases to trimming and J lost 8 bases, with 12 bases between them. Germline CDR1 and CDR2: MDHEN and SYDVKM. The CDR3 sequence is 12 residues long. The DNA for the CDR3 is TGTGCCAGCAGTGGGGACTGGGCGGGCTACACCTTC. This encodes CASSGDWAGYTF.

The rearrangement joins TRBV20-1 to TRBJ1-1; no clear D gene. In germline, CDR1 is DFQATT, CDR2 SNEGSKA (reference sequence). Trimming stripped 7 bases from V and 0 bases from J, with 18 bases between. The CDR3 length is 15 residues. CDR3 region: CSVPPPSYLNTEAFF. CDR3 nucleotide sequence: TGCAGTGTCCCCCCCCCCTCCTATCTGAACACTGAAGCTTTCTTT.

This clonotype was observed many times. The chain links TRBV6-6 to TRBJ2-1, with D possibly matching TRBD2 (5 bases). Germline-derived CDR1 and CDR2 are MNHNY and SVGAGI (reference sequence). CDR3 length: 12 residues. Trimming pared 6 bases from V and 8 bases from J, leaving 11 bases between. CDR3 in DNA: TGTGCCAGCAGAGCCACTAGGTATGAGCAGTTCTTC. Its protein product is CASRATRYEQFF.

There are many counts of this clonotype. CDR3: CASSLGLEDTQYF. The CDR3 nucleotides read TGTGCCAGCAGCTTAGGCCTGGAGGATACGCAGTATTTT. V usage is TRBV13 and J usage is TRBJ2-3, with D unclear. There are 13 residues in the CDR3. V shed 0 bases and J shed 6 bases, with 7 bases lying between them. Germline V lookup: CDR1 PRHDT, CDR2 FYEKMQ (reference sequence).

Ten or more counts support this clonotype. V and J are TRBV5-1 and TRBJ2-1; possible D gene TRBD2, 6 bases. From germline, CDR1 is SGHRS and CDR2 YFSETQ. V was pared by 0 bases and J by 10 bases, with 8 bases between. This CDR3 comprises 12 residues. DNA of the CDR3: TGCGCCAGCAGCTTGGTCCGGGAGGAGCAGTTCTTC. It is translated as CASSLVREEQFF.

The V and J genes are TRBV6-2 or TRBV6-3 and TRBJ1-1, with TRBD1 identical over 8 bases. There are 12 residues in the CDR3. Germline CDR1 and CDR2: MNHEY and SVGEGT. V gave up 4 bases and J gave up 5 bases; unmatched junction bases: 0. CDR3 DNA sequence: TGTGCCAGCAGTTGGGACAGGACTGAAGCTTTCTTT. It specifies CASSWDRTEAFF.

This clonotype was counted at least ten times. This sequence joins TRBV7-8 and TRBJ2-3, with 7 positions matching TRBD2. The V segment lost 6 bases and the J segment 3 bases; nucleotides outside the gene matches: 9. Germline loops: CDR1 SGHVS, CDR2 FQNEAQ. The CDR3 covers 15 residues. The CDR3 sequence is CASRASGIVTDTQYF. CDR3 in DNA: TGTGCCAGCAGGGCCAGCGGGATCGTGACAGATACGCAGTATTTT.

The rearrangement uses TRBV30 and TRBJ2-7, with D perhaps TRBD1 (6 bases). V was cut by 1 base and J by 6 bases, with 13 bases left in between. The CDR3 extends over 13 amino acids. CDR1 and CDR2 (germline): GTSNPN, SVGIG (reference sequence). The CDR3, as DNA: TGTGCCTGGAGTGACCACAGGGAGACCGAGCAGTACTTC. Translation gives CAWSDHRETEQYF.

In this sample, this clonotype turned up many times. V is TRBV19 and J is TRBJ2-3; perhaps TRBD1 as D (6 bases). V lost 3 bases and J lost 1, with 11 bases in between. CDR3 size: 15 residues. Germline values: CDR1 LNHDA, CDR2 SQIVND (reference sequence). The DNA of the CDR3 is TGTGCCAGTAGTATTCTGGCAGGGGGCACAGATACGCAGTATTTT. It encodes CASSILAGGTDTQYF.

The CDR3 coding sequence is TGTGCCAGCAGCTTGGAGTATGGGGGGCGCGAATCTTTCTTT. It codes for CASSLEYGGRESFF. The chain recombines TRBV5-6 with TRBJ1-1, with D possibly matching TRBD1 (6 bases). CDR3 length: 14 residues. Trimming stripped 0 bases from V and 12 bases from J, with 18 bases between. From germline, CDR1 is SGHDT and CDR2 YYEEEE.

This chain connects TRBV20-1 to TRBJ2-1; D not resolved. Germline values: CDR1 DFQATT, CDR2 SNEGSKA (reference sequence). Trimming removed 6 bases at V and 0 bases at J, with 15 bases between. The CDR3 sequence is 15 residues long. In nucleotides, the CDR3 is TGCAGTGCGGCAGACCCGGCGAGCTCCTACAATGAGCAGTTCTTC. Protein: CSAADPASSYNEQFF.

This clonotype was recorded at least ten times. The genes are TRBV6-5 and TRBJ2-7, with TRBD1 matching over 9 bases. There are 14 residues in the CDR3. Germline CDR1 is MNHEY and CDR2 is SVGAGI. J gave up 3 bases and V 7 bases, and 7 bases lay outside the gene matches. CDR3 in amino acids: CASKPGQGLYEQYF. CDR3 DNA sequence: TGTGCCAGCAAGCCGGGACAGGGTCTCTACGAGCAGTACTTC.